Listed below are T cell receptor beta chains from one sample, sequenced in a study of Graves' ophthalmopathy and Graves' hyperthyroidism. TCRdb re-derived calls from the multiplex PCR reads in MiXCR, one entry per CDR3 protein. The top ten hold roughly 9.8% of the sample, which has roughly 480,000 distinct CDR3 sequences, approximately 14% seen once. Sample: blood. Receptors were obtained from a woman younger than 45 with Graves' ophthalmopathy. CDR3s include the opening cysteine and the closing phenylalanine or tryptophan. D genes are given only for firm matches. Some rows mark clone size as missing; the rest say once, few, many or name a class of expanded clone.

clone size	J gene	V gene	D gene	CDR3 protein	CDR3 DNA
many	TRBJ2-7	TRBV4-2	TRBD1	CASSQEAGTVALYEQYF	TGTGCCAGCAGCCAGGAGGCTGGGACAGTTGCCCTCTACGAGCAGTACTTC
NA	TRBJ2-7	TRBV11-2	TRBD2	CASSAGTSGFSYEQYF	TGTGCCAGCAGCGCGGGAACTAGCGGTTTCTCCTACGAGCAGTACTTC
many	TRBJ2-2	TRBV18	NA	CASSPQAGTGRELFF	TGTGCCAGCTCACCACAGGCGGGGACTGGACGGGAGCTGTTTTTT
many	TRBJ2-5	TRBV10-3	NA	CAISPGETQYF	TGTGCCATCAGCCCGGGAGAGACCCAGTACTTC
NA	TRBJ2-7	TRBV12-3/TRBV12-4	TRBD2	CASSFRTSDHEQYF	TGTGCCAGCAGTTTCCGGACTAGCGATCACGAGCAGTACTTC
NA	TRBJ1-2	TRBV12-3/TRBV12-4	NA	CASSKIGWGYTF	TGTGCCAGCAGCAAAATCGGATGGGGCTACACCTTC
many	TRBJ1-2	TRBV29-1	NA	CSVETGIKGYTF	TGCAGCGTTGAAACGGGTATTAAGGGCTACACCTTC
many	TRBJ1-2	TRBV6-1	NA	CASSELFAVLYGYTF	TGTGCCAGCAGTGAATTATTCGCAGTCCTCTATGGCTACACCTTC
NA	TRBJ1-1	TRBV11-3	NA	CASSLSRRGPEAFF	TGTGCCAGCAGCTTATCCCGACGCGGGCCTGAAGCTTTCTTT
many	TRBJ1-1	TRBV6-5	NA	CASSSPHRTNTEAFF	TGTGCCAGCAGTTCACCTCACCGGACAAACACTGAAGCTTTCTTT
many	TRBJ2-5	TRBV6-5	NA	CASSYAREETQYF	TGTGCCAGCAGTTACGCCAGGGAGGAGACCCAGTACTTC
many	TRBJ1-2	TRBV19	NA	CASRYETGYGYTF	TGTGCCAGTAGATATGAGACAGGTTATGGCTACACCTTT
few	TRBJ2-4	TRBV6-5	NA	CASSYANTGSWYF	TGTGCCAGCAGTTACGCTAATACAGGGTCTTGGTACTTC
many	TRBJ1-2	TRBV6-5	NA	CASSYKVNYGYTF	TGTGCCAGCAGTTACAAAGTAAACTATGGCTACACCTTC
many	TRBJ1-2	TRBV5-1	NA	CASSSRGGMDYGYTF	TGCGCCAGCAGCTCCCGAGGAGGGATGGACTATGGCTACACCTTC
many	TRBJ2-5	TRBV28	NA	CASSLARTLTGETQYF	TGTGCCAGCAGTTTAGCGAGGACACTTACCGGAGAGACCCAGTACTTC